This paragraph reports one TCR beta chain. The CDR3 spans 15 residues. The junction had 5 bases not matched to a gene; V was cut back by 5 bases and J by 5 bases. The germline V gene has CDR1 SGHTA and CDR2 FQGNSA. The data belong to a study of blood T cell repertoires in COVID-19. Study in general: Samples representing acute and convalescent COVID-19 were sourced from the United States, Italy and Spain. T cells, B-cell-depleted T cells, or PBMCs provided the cDNA or gDNA that served as material.

Seattle patients were enrolled while actively infected and followed longitudinally. The method was immunoSEQ multiplex PCR; TCRdb's version includes in-frame clones alone and lacks a portion of them. The table lists under 95,000 clones, 70% to 90% of them singletons. The clonotype was recovered from a man aged 45 to 65 with COVID-19, enrolled during active disease. The V gene is TRBV7-2, the J gene TRBJ2-1; TRBD2 matches at 11 bases. Sequenced sample: peripheral blood. The CDR3 loop reads CASSILAGEDNEQFF. The CDR3 nucleotides are TGTGCCAGCAGCATACTAGCGGGAGAAGACAATGAGCAGTTCTTC.